This entry describes one T cell receptor beta chain. The data were taken from a study of Graves' ophthalmopathy and Graves' hyperthyroidism. CDR1 LGHNT and CDR2 FRNRAP come from the germline V gene. This CDR3 is 13 amino acids long. The ends were cut back, 1 base at V and 8 bases at J, with 11 bases in the middle. RNA transcripts yielded amplified TCR beta CDR3 regions. RT-PCR with HTBI primers came first, then second-round multiplex PCR. TCRdb used MiXCR to reprocess the multiplex PCR reads, holding one entry per CDR3 protein. The data show around 590,000 distinct CDR3 sequences, roughly 39% seen once.

This sequence originates from an adult man with Graves' hyperthyroidism. The chain joins TRBV12-5 to TRBJ1-2, with a weak D call TRBD1 (6 bases). The sample taken for sequencing was peripheral blood or thyroid tissue (not recorded which). CDR3 in DNA: TGTGCTAGTGGTTTGGCGCCCCAGGGGGGCTACACCTTC. Protein sequence: CASGLAPQGGYTF. Complete variable domain (other parts from reference TRBV12-5 and TRBJ1-2): DARVTQTPRHKVTEMGQEVTMRCQPILGHNTVFWYRQTMMQGLELLAYFRNRAPLDDSGMPKDRFSAEMPDATLATLKIQPSEPRDSAVYFCASGLAPQGGYTFGSGTRLTVV.